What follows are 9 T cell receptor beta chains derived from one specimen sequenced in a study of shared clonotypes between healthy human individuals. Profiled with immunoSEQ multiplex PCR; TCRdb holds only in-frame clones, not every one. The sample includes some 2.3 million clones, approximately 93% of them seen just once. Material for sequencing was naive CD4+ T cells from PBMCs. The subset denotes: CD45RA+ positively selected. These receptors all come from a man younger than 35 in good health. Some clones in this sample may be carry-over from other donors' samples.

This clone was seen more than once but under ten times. This CDR3 reads CASRRTGGYQPQHF. The CDR3 DNA reads TGTGCCAGCAGGCGGACAGGGGGCTACCAGCCCCAGCATTTT. This chain links TRBV28 with TRBJ1-5; 11 bases are shared with TRBD1. The germline CDR1 and CDR2 sequences are MDHEN and SYDVKM. The CDR3 length is 14 residues. Losses at the gene ends were 6 bases for V and 7 bases for J; bases not matched to a gene: 5.

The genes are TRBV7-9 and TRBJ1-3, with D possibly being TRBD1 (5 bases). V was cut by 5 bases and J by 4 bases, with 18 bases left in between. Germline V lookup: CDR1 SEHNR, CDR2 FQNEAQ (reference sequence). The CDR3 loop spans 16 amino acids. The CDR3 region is CASSPRGTVLGNTIYF. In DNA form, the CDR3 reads TGTGCCAGCAGCCCCCGAGGGACCGTATTAGGAAACACCATATATTTT.

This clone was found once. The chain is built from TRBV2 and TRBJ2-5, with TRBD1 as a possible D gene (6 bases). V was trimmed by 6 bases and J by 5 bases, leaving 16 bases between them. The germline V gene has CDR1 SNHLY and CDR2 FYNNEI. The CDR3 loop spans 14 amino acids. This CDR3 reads CASRSSTGGETQYF. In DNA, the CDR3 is TGTGCCAGCAGATCATCGACAGGTGGGGAGACCCAGTACTTC.

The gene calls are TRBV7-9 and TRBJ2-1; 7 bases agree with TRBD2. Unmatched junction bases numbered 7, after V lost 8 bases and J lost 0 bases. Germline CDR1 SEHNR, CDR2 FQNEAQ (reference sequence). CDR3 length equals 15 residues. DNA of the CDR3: TGTGCCAGCTTACCTGGCGGGAGCTCCTACAATGAGCAGTTCTTC. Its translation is CASLPGGSSYNEQFF. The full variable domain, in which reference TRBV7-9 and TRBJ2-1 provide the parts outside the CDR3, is DTGVSQNPRHKITKRGQNVTFRCDPISEHNRLYWYRQTLGQGPEFLTYFQNEAQLEKSRLLSDRFSAERPKGSFSTLEIQRTEQGDSAMYLCASLPGGSSYNEQFFGPGTRLTVL.

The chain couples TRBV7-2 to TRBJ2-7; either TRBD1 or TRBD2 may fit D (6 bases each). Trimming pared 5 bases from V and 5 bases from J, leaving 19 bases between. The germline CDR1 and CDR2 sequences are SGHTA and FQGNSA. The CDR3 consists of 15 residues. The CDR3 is CASSPQGPGANEQYF. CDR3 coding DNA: TGTGCCAGCAGCCCCCAGGGGCCGGGGGCAAACGAGCAGTACTTC.

The DNA of the CDR3 is TGTGCCAGCAGCTTATTGCGAGCGGCCACAGATACGCAGTATTTT. Translating gives CASSLLRAATDTQYF. This chain joins TRBV7-9 and TRBJ2-3; TRBD2 is a possible D gene (5 bases). Germline CDR1 and CDR2: SEHNR and FQNEAQ (reference sequence). The CDR3 contains 15 residues. Trimming pared 2 bases from V and 2 bases from J, leaving 11 bases between.

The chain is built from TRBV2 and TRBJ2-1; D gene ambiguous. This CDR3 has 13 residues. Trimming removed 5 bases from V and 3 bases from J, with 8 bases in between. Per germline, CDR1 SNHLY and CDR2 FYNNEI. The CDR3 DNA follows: TGTGCCAGCAGTCCCACCCTCTACAATGAGCAGTTCTTC. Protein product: CASSPTLYNEQFF.

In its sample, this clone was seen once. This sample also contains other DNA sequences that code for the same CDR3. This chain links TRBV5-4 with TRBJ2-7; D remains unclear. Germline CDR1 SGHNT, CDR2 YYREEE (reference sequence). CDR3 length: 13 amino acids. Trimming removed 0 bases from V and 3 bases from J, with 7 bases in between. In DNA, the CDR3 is TGTGCCAGCAGCTTGGGAAGAGACTACGAGCAGTACTTC. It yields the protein CASSLGRDYEQYF. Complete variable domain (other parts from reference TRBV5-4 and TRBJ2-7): ETGVTQSPTHLIKTRGQQVTLRCSSQSGHNTVSWYQQALGQGPQFIFQYYREEENGRGNFPPRFSGLQFPNYSSELNVNALELDDSALYLCASSLGRDYEQYFGPGTRLTVT.

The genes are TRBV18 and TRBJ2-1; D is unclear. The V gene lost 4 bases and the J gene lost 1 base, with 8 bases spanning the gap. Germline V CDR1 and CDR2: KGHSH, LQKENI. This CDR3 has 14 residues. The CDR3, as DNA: TGTGCCAGCTCACAAGACATATCCTACAATGAGCAGTTCTTC. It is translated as CASSQDISYNEQFF.